The rows below give T cell receptor beta chains drawn from one sample of a study of cytomegalovirus exposure and HLA in healthy donors. TCRdb keeps only in-frame clones here, not all; method: immunoSEQ multiplex PCR. Here the sample spans almost 200,000 clones, 79% being singletons. Specimen: PBMCs. The receptors shown here come from a woman aged 25 to 39 in good health and CMV-seropositive. Both conserved end residues are trimmed from each CDR3. The order of the fields is CDR3 protein, V gene, D gene. The D gene is left open where the match is weak.

cdr3_aa: ASSRPGWSYEQY
v_call: TRBV5-5
d_call: -

cdr3_aa: ASRAGGVDQPQH
v_call: TRBV6-6
d_call: TRBD1

cdr3_aa: ASSYSTGGDYGYT
v_call: TRBV6-5
d_call: TRBD1

cdr3_aa: ASSIDRGPGNTIY
v_call: TRBV4-3
d_call: TRBD1

cdr3_aa: ASSPAGREGTQY
v_call: TRBV5-5
d_call: -

cdr3_aa: ASSVGAANTGELF
v_call: TRBV5-1
d_call: -

cdr3_aa: ASSSMASGTDTQY
v_call: TRBV7-9
d_call: -

cdr3_aa: ASTISSYNEQF
v_call: TRBV11-3
d_call: -

cdr3_aa: ASSGTGFHQPQH
v_call: TRBV6-1
d_call: -

cdr3_aa: ASKEGNGAEAF
v_call: TRBV7-2
d_call: -

cdr3_aa: ALQGTHEQY
v_call: TRBV30
d_call: TRBD1

cdr3_aa: ASSGGGPPQETQY
v_call: TRBV7-9
d_call: TRBD2

cdr3_aa: ASSDTNYGYT
v_call: TRBV6-1
d_call: -

cdr3_aa: ASSLVRGTYNEQF
v_call: TRBV5-1
d_call: -

cdr3_aa: ASSASTGGFYEQY
v_call: TRBV9
d_call: TRBD1

cdr3_aa: ASSEQGGRYTGELF
v_call: TRBV6-1
d_call: -

cdr3_aa: ASGFLTSGNTGELF
v_call: TRBV12-5
d_call: TRBD2

cdr3_aa: ASSVTSRAYEQY
v_call: TRBV28
d_call: -